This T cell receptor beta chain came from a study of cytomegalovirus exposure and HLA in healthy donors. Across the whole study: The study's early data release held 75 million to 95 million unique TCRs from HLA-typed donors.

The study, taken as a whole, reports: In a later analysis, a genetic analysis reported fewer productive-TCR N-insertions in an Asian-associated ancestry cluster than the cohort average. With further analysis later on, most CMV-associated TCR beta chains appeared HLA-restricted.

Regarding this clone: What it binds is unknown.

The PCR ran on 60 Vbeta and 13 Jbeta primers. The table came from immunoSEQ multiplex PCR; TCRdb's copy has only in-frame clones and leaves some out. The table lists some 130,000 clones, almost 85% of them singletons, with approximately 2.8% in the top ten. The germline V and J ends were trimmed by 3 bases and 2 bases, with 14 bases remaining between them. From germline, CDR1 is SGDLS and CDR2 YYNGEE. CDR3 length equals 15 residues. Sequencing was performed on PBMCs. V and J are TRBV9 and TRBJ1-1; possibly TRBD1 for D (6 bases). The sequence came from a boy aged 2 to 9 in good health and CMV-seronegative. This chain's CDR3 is CASSARDTRNTEAFF. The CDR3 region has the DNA TGTGCCAGCAGCGCCCGGGACACCCGAAACACTGAAGCTTTCTTT.